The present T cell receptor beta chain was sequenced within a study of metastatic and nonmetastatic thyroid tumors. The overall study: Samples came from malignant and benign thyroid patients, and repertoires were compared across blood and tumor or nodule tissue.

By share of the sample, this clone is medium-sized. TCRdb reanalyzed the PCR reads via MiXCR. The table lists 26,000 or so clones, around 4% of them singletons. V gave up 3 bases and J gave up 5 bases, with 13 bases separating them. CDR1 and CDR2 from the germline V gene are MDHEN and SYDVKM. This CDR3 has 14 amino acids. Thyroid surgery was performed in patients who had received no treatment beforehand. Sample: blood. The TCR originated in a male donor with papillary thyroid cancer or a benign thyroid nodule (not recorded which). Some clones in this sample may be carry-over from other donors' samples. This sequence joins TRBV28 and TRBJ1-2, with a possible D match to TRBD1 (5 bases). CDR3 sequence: CASSLVQEGYGYTF. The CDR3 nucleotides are TGTGCCAGCAGTTTGGTACAGGAGGGTTATGGCTACACCTTC.